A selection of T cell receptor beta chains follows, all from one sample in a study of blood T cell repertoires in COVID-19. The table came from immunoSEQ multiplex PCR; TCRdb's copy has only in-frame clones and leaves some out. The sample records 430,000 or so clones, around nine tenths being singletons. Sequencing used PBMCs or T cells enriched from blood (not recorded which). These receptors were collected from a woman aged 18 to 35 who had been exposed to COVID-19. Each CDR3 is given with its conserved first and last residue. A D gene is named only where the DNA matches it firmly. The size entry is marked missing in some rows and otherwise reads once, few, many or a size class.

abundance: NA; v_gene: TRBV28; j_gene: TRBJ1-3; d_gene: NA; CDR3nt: TGTGCCAGCAGTTTGGGGAGGGGAGACGGAAACACCATATATTTT; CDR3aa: CASSLGRGDGNTIYF
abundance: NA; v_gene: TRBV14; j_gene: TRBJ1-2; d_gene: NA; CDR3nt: TGTGCCAGCAGCCAAGACGCGGACACCACTGGCTATGGCTACACCTTC; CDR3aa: CASSQDADTTGYGYTF
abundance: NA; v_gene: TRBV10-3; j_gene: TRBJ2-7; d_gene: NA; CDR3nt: TGTGCCATCAGCGGGGGCTCCTACGAGCAGTACTTC; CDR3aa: CAISGGSYEQYF
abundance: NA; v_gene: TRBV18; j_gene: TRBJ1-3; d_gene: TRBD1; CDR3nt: TGTGCCAGCTCACGGGACAGGGCTGGAAACACCATATATTTT; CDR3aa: CASSRDRAGNTIYF
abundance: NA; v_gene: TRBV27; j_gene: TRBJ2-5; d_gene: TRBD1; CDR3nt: TGTGCCAGCAGTCTCACAGGGGGCGCGGGGGAGACCCAGTACTTC; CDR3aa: CASSLTGGAGETQYF
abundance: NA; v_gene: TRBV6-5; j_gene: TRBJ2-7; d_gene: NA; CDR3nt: TGTGCCAGCAGATCCATGGGCCACGAGCAGTACTTC; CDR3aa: CASRSMGHEQYF
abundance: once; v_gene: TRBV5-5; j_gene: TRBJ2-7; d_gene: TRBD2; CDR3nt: TGTGCCAGCAGCTTGATGGGGGGGTTGTCCTACGAGCAGTACTTC; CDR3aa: CASSLMGGLSYEQYF
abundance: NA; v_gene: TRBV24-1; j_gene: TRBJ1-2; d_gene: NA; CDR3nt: TGTGCCACCAGTGAGTCCTATCGGGGTTTGGATGGCTACACCTTC; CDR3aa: CATSESYRGLDGYTF
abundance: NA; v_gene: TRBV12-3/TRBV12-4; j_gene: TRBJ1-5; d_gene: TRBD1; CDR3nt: TGTGCCAGCGGAGACAGGGTTCAGCCCCAGCATTTT; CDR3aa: CASGDRVQPQHF
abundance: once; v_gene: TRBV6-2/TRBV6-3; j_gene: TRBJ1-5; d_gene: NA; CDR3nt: TGTGCCAGCAGCCCGTGGAGAGATGTGGATCAGCCCCAGCATTTT; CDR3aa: CASSPWRDVDQPQHF
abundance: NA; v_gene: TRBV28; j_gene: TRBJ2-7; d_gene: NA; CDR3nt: TGTGCCAGCAGTTTACAGGACTACGAGCAGTACTTC; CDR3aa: CASSLQDYEQYF
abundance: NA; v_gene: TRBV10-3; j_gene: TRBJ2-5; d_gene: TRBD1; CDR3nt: TGTGCCATCGCCGGGACAGGGTTAGGAGAGACCCAGTACTTC; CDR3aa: CAIAGTGLGETQYF
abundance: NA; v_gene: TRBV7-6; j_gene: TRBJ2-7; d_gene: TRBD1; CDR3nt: TGTGCCAGCAGCTTAACCGGACAGGGCTCCTACGAGCAGTACTTC; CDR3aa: CASSLTGQGSYEQYF
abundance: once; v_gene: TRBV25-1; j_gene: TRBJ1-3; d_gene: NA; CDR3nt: TGTGCCAGCGGGGCAGGGGACTCTGGAAACACCATATATTTT; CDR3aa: CASGAGDSGNTIYF
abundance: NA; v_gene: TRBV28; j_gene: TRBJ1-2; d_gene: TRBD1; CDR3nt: TGTGCCAGCACCGAGGACAGGGTTGGCTACACCTTC; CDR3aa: CASTEDRVGYTF
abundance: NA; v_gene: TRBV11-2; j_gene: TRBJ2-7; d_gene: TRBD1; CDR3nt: TGTGCCAGCAGCTTTCCGGGACAGCCTTACGAGCAGTACTTC; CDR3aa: CASSFPGQPYEQYF
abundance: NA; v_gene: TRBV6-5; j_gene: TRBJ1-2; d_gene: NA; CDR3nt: TGTGCCAGCAGTTACTCGGGGGGGAACTATGGCTACACCTTC; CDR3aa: CASSYSGGNYGYTF
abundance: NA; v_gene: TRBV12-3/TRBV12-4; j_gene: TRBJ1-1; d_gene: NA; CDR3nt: TGTGCCAGCAGGGCGGGACCCTACACTGAAGCTTTCTTT; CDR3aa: CASRAGPYTEAFF
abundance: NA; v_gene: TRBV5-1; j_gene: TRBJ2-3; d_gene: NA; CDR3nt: TGCGCCAGCAGCGCCGACAGGGAGGCGCAGTATTTT; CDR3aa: CASSADREAQYF
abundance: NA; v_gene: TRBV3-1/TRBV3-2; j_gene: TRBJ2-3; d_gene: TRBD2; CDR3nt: TGTGCCAGCAGCCAAGTTCTGGACAGGGTCACCCCCGGGACTAGCGGGAGTAGCACAGATACGCAGTATTTT; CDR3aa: CASSQVLDRVTPGTSGSSTDTQYF
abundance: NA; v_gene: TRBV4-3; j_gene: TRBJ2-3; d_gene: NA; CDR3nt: TGCGCCAGCAGCCAGCGGGACTTGGGGGATACGCAGTATTTT; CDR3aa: CASSQRDLGDTQYF
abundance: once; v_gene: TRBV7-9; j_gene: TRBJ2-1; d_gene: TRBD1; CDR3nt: TGTGCCAGCAGCTTCAGACAGGGCTCAGAGTCCTACAATGAGCAGTTCTTC; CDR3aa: CASSFRQGSESYNEQFF
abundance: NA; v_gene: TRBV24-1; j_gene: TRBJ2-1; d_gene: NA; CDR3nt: TGTGCCACCAGTGACCGACTAGCCCCAGGGGATGAGCAGTTCTTC; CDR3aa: CATSDRLAPGDEQFF
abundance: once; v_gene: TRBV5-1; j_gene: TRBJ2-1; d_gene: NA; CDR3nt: TGCGCCAGCAGCTTGAACCCCGCGATCAATGAGCAGTTCTTC; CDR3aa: CASSLNPAINEQFF
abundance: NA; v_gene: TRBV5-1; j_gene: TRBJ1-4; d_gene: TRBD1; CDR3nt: TGCGCCAGCAGCTCTGGACAGGGACATGAAAAACTGTTTTTT; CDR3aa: CASSSGQGHEKLFF
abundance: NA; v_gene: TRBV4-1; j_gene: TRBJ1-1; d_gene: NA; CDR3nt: TGCGCCAGCAGCCAAGGGGGAGGCACCATGAACACTGAAGCTTTCTTT; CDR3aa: CASSQGGGTMNTEAFF
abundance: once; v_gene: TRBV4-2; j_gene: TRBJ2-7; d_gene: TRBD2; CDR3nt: TGTGCCAGCAGCCAAGAGCCTAGCGGGAGTGGCTACGAGCAGTACTTC; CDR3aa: CASSQEPSGSGYEQYF
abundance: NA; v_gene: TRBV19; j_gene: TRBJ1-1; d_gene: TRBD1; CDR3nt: TGTGCCAGTAGTATTCCCGGGACAGGGCTCACTGAAGCTTTCTTT; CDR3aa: CASSIPGTGLTEAFF
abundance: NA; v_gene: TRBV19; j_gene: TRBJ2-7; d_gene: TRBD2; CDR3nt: TGTGCCAGTAGGCCGCCCGGGACTAGCGGCACCTACGAGCAGTACTTC; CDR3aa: CASRPPGTSGTYEQYF
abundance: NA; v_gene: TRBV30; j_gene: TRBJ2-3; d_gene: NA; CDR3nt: TGTGCCTGGGAGGCGGGTGATACGCAGTATTTT; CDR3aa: CAWEAGDTQYF
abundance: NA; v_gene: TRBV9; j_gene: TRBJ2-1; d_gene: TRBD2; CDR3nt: TGTGCCAGCAGCTCGGGACTAGCGGGGGGGCCGGGTGAGCAGTTCTTC; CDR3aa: CASSSGLAGGPGEQFF
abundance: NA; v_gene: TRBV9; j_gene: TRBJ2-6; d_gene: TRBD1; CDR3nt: TGTGCCAGCAGCCTAAACAGGGGGACTGGGGCCAACGTCCTGACTTTC; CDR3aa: CASSLNRGTGANVLTF
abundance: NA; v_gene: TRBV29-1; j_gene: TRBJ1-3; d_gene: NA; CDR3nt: TGCAGCGTTGATGGAGGTACTGGAAACACCATATATTTT; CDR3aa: CSVDGGTGNTIYF
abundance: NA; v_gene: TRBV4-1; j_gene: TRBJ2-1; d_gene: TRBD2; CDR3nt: TGCGCCAGCAGCCAAGAATTTACGGCTAGCGGGAGCTCCTACAATGAGCAGTTCTTC; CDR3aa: CASSQEFTASGSSYNEQFF
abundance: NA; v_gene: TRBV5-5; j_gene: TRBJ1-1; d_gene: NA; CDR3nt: TGTGCCAGCAGCTTGGACAGGAACACTGAAGCTTTCTTT; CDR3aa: CASSLDRNTEAFF
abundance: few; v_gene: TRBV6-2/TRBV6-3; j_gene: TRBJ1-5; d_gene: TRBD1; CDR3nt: TGTGCCAGCAGTTACGGACGACAGGGGACGCCCCAGCATTTT; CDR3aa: CASSYGRQGTPQHF
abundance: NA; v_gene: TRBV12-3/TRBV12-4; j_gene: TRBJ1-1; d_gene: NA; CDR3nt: TGTGCCAGCAGTTTGGAAGGGGGTCGAGCTTTCTTT; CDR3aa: CASSLEGGRAFF
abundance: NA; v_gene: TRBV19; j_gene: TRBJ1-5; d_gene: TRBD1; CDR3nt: TGTGCCAGTAGAACACAGGGACAGGGCAATCAGCCCCAGCATTTT; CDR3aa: CASRTQGQGNQPQHF
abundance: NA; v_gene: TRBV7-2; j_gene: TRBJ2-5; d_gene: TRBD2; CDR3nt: TGTGCCAGCAGCTCTCTTCGGTTGGCGGAACGGGGGGCCCAGTACTTC; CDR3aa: CASSSLRLAERGAQYF
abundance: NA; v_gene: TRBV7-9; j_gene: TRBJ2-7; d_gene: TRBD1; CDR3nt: TGTGCCAGCAGCCGCGGGACAGGGGGCGAAGAGCAGTACTTC; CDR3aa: CASSRGTGGEEQYF
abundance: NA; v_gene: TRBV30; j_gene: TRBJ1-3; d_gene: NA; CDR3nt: TGTGCCTGGAGTGATTATTTCGGAGGATCCCCTGGAAACACCATATATTTT; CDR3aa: CAWSDYFGGSPGNTIYF
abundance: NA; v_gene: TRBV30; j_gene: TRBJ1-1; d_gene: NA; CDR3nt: TGTGCCCGGGTTCTGAGGCCGGACACTGAAGCTTTCTTT; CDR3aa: CARVLRPDTEAFF
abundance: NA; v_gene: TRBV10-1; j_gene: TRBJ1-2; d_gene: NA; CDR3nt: TGCGCCAGCAGTGAGCAGGGAATCTATGGCTACACCTTC; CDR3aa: CASSEQGIYGYTF